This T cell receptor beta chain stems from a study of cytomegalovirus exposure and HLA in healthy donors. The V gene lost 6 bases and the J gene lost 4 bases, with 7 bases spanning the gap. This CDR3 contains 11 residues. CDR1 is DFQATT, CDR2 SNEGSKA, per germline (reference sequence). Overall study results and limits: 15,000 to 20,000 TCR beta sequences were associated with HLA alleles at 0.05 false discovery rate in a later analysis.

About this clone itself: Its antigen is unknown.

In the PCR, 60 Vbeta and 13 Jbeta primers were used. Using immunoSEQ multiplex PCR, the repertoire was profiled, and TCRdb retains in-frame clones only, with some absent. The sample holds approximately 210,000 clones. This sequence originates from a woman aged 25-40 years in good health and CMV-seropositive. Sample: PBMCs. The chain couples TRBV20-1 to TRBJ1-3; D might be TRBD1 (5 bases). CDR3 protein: CSAGGGNTIYF. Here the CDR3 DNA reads TGCAGTGCGGGGGGGGGAAACACCATATATTTT.